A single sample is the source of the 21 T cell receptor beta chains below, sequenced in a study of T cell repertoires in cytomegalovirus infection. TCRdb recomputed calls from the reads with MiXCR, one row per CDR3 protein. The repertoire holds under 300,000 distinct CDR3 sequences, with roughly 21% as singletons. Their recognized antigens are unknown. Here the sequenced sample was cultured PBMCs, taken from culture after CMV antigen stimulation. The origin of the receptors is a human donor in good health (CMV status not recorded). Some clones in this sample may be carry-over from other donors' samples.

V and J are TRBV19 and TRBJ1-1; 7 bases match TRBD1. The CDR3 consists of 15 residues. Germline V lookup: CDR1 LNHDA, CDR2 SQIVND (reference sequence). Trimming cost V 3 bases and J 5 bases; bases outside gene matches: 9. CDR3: CASSIGQGVQTEAFF. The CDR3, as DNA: TGTGCCAGTAGTATTGGGCAGGGGGTACAGACTGAAGCTTTCTTT.

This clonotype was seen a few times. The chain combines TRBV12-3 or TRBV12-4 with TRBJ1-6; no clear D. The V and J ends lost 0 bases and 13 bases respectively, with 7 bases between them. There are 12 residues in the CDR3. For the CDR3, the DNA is TGTGCCAGCAGTTTAGCGCGGGTTCCCCTCCACTTT. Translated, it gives CASSLARVPLHF.

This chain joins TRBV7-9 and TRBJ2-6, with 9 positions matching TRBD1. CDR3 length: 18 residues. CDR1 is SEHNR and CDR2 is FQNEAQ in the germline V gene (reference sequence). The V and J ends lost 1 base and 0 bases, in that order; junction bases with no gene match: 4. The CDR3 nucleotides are TGTGCCAGCAGCTTAGGGACAGGGGTCTACTCTGGGGCCAACGTCCTGACTTTC. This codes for CASSLGTGVYSGANVLTF. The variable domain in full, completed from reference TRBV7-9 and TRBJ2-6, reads DTGVSQNPRHKITKRGQNVTFRCDPISEHNRLYWYRQTLGQGPEFLTYFQNEAQLEKSRLLSDRFSAERPKGSFSTLEIQRTEQGDSAMYLCASSLGTGVYSGANVLTFGAGSRLTVL.

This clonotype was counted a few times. The chain's CDR3 is CASTLGTSGTDTQYF. The CDR3, as DNA: TGCGCCAGCACCTTAGGGACTAGCGGCACAGATACGCAGTATTTT. This chain uses TRBV5-1 with TRBJ2-3, with 10 bases that match TRBD2. Germline V CDR1 and CDR2: SGHRS, YFSETQ. There are 15 residues in the CDR3. The ends lost 6 bases at V and 1 base at J; junction bases unmatched: 5.

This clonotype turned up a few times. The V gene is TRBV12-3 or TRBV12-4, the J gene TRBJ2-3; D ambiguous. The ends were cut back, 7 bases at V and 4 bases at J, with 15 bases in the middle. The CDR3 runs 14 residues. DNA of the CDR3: TGTGCCAGCACCCCCCAAAGGGTCCCAGATACGCAGTATTTT. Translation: CASTPQRVPDTQYF.

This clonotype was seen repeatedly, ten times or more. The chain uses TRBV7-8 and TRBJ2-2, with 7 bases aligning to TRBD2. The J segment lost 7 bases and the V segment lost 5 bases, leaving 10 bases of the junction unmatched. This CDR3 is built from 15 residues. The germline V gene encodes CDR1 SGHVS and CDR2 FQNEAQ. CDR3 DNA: TGTGCCAGCAGCGCGGTGGGAGGGCCAAACGGGGAGCTGTTTTTT. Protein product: CASSAVGGPNGELFF.

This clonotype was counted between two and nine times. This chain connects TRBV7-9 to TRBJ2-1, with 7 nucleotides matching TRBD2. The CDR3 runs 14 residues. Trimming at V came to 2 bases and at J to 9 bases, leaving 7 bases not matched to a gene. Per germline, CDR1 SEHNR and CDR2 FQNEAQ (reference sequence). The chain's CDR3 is CASSLLRGRGEQFF. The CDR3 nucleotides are TGTGCCAGCAGCTTACTCCGGGGGAGGGGTGAGCAGTTCTTC.

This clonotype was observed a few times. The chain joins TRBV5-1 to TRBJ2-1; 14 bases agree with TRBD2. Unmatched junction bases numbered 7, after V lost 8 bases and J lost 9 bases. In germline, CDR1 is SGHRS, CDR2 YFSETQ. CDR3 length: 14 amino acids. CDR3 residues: CASAGLAGEVEQFF. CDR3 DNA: TGCGCCAGTGCGGGACTAGCGGGAGAGGTTGAGCAGTTCTTC.

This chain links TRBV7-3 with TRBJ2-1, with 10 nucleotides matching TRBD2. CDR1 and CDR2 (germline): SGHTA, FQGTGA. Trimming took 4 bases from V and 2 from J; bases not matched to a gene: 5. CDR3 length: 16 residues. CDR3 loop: CASSSLAGATYNEQFF. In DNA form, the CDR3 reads TGTGCCAGCAGCTCCCTAGCGGGAGCAACCTACAATGAGCAGTTCTTC.

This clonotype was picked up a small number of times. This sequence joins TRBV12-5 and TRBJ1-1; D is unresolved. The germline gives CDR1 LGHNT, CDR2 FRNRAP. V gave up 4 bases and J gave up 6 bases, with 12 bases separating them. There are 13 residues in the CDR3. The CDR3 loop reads CASGSDSGAEAFF. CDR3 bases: TGTGCTAGTGGTTCAGATTCCGGGGCTGAAGCTTTCTTT.

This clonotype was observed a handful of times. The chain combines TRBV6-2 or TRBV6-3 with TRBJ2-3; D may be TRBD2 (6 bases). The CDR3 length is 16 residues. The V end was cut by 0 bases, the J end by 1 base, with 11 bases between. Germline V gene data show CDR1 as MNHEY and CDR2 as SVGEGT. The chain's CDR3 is CASSYSPSVGTDTQYF. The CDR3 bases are TGTGCCAGCAGTTACTCGCCTAGCGTGGGCACAGATACGCAGTATTTT.

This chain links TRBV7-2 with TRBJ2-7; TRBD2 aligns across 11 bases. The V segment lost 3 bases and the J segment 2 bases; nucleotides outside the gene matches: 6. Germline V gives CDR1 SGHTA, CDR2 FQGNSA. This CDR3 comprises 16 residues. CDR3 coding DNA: TGTGCCAGCAGCTTTATGACTAGCGGGACCCCCTACGAGCAGTACTTC. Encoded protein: CASSFMTSGTPYEQYF.

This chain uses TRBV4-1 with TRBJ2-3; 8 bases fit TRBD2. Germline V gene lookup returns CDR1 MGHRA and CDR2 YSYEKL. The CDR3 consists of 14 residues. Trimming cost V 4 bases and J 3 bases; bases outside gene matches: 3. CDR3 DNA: TGCGCCAGCAGCCTGGAGCGGGAGACAGATACGCAGTATTTT. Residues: CASSLERETDTQYF.

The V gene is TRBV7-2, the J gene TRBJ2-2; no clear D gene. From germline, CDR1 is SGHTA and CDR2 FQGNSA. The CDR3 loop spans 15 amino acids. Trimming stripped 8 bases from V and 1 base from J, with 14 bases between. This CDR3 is CASRSSVKNTGELFF. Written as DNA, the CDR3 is TGTGCCAGCCGCAGCTCAGTCAAGAACACCGGGGAGCTGTTTTTT.

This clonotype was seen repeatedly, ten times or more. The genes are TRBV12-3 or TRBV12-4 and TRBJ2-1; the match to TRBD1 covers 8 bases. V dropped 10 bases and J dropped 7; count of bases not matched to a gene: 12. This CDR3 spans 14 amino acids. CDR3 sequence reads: CANGQGPTRNEQFF. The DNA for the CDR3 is TGTGCCAATGGACAGGGCCCTACCAGAAATGAGCAGTTCTTC.

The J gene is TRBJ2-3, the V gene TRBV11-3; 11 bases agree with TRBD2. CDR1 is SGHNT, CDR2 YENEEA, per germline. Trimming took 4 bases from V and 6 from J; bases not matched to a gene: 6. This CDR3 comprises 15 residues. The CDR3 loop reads CASSSISGRGDTQYF. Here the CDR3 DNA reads TGTGCCAGCAGCTCCATTAGCGGGAGGGGCGATACGCAGTATTTT.

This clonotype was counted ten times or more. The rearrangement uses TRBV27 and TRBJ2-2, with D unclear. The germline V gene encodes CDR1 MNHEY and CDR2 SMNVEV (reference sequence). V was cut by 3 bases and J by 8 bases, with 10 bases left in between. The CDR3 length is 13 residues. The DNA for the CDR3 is TGTGCCAGCAGTTTTGTAAGGTCGGGGGAGCTGTTTTTT. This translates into CASSFVRSGELFF.

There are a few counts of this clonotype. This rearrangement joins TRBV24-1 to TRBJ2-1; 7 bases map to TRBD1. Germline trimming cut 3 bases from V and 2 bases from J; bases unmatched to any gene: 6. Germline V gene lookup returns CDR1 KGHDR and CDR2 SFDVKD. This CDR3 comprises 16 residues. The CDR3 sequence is CATSDAPGQTYNEQFF. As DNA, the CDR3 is TGTGCCACCAGTGATGCACCGGGACAGACCTACAATGAGCAGTTCTTC.

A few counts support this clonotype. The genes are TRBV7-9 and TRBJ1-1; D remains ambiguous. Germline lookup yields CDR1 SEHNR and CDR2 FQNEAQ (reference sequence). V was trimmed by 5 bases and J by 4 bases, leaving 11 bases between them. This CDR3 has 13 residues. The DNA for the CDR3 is TGTGCCAGCAGCCCTACGGTGTCCACTGAAGCTTTCTTT. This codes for CASSPTVSTEAFF.

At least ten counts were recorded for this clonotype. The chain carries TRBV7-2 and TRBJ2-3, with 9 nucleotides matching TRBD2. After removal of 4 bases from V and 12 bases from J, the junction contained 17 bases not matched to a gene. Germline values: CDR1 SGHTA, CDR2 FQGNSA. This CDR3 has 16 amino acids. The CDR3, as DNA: TGTGCCAGCAGCTCTGGCGGCGGGAGGGCCCTACTCTATCAGTATTTT. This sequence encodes CASSSGGGRALLYQYF.

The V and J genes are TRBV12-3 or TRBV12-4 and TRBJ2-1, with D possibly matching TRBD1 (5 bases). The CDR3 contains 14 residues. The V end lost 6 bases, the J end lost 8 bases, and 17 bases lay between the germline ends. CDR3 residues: CASRTGSLRDEQFF. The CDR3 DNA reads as TGTGCCAGCAGGACCGGGTCCCTCAGGGATGAGCAGTTCTTC.